A single sample is the source of the 23 T cell receptor beta chains below, sequenced in a study of PD-L1 blockade in urothelial cancer. Time point meaning: pretreatment peripheral blood. Assay used: immunoSEQ multiplex PCR; TCRdb lists only in-frame clones, some missing. The sample yields tens of thousands of clones, less than 90% seen once. This sample comprised PBMCs, obtained around atezolizumab (anti-PD-L1) treatment. The origin of the receptors is a man between 60 and 75 years old with urothelial cancer.

The CDR3 is CASSSNLREQYF. CDR3 coding DNA: TGCGCCAGCAGCTCCAACCTGCGGGAGCAGTACTTC. The V call is TRBV5-1, the J call TRBJ2-7; D is undetermined. V lost 3 bases and J 7 bases, leaving 11 bases between the germline ends. The V gene's germline CDR1 is SGHRS and CDR2 YFSETQ. The CDR3 has 12 amino acids.

V usage is TRBV25-1 and J usage is TRBJ2-3; 12 positions match TRBD2. This CDR3 contains 15 residues. Germline values: CDR1 MGHDK, CDR2 SYGVNS. The trim removed 6 bases at V and 9 bases at J, leaving 10 bases unmatched. The CDR3 sequence: CASSRLAGGLETQYF. As DNA, the CDR3 is TGTGCCAGCAGCCGTCTAGCGGGGGGGCTGGAAACGCAGTATTTT.

V is TRBV5-1 and J is TRBJ1-2; 7 nucleotides align to TRBD1. The CDR3 totals 15 residues. The V gene end was trimmed by 4 bases and the J gene end by 8 bases; junction bases not matched to a gene: 14. Germline V CDR1 and CDR2: SGHRS, YFSETQ. The DNA of the CDR3 is TGCGCCAGCAGCCCGGAGGGGGCAGGGTTGCGGGGCTACACCTTC. Amino acid sequence: CASSPEGAGLRGYTF.

J is TRBJ1-4 and V is TRBV4-3; the D gene is possibly TRBD1 (5 bases). Trimming left V 3 bases short and J 1 base short, with 18 bases between. Per the germline V gene, CDR1 is LGHNA and CDR2 is YSLEER. This CDR3 contains 18 residues. The CDR3 reads CASSQRSFMGGTNEKLFF. Here the CDR3 DNA reads TGCGCCAGCAGCCAGCGATCCTTCATGGGGGGAACTAATGAAAAACTGTTTTTT.

The J gene is TRBJ2-5, the V gene TRBV10-1, with 8 bases fitting TRBD2. The CDR3 totals 14 residues. Germline assignment: CDR1 WNHNN and CDR2 SYGVQD (reference sequence). The V and J ends lost 5 bases and 5 bases, in that order; junction bases with no gene match: 7. CDR3 sequence (DNA): TGCGCCAGCAGTAGAAGCGGGAGTGCCGAGACCCAGTACTTC. Translation: CASSRSGSAETQYF.

This clone was counted between two and nine times. The rearrangement links TRBV7-2 to TRBJ2-7; tentative D call: TRBD2 (6 bases). This CDR3 is built from 15 residues. V was pared by 4 bases and J by 6 bases, with 19 bases between. Germline V gives CDR1 SGHTA, CDR2 FQGNSA. Written as DNA, the CDR3 is TGTGCCAGCAGCTACTCCTGGGGCGGGAACGGCGAGCAGTACTTC. It encodes CASSYSWGGNGEQYF.

The chain uses TRBV10-2 and TRBJ2-1, with TRBD1 as a possible D gene (6 bases). Germline values: CDR1 WSHSY, CDR2 SAAADI. V dropped 0 bases and J dropped 4 bases, with 10 bases sitting between them. The CDR3 length is 15 residues. CDR3 region: CASSESGQRYNEQFF. Written as DNA, the CDR3 is TGCGCCAGCAGTGAGTCGGGACAAAGATACAATGAGCAGTTCTTC.

The rearrangement links TRBV10-3 to TRBJ2-7, with TRBD2 as a possible D gene (5 bases). Germline assignment: CDR1 ENHRY and CDR2 SYGVKD. This CDR3 comprises 13 residues. Trimming took off 6 bases at V and 2 bases at J, with 11 bases between the two ends. The CDR3 protein is CAIRTGSTYEQYF. In DNA, the CDR3 is TGTGCCATCAGGACTGGGAGCACCTACGAGCAGTACTTC.

V gene TRBV28 combines with J gene TRBJ1-5; D is possibly TRBD1 (6 bases). Per germline, CDR1 MDHEN and CDR2 SYDVKM. This CDR3 is built from 15 residues. The V end lost 6 bases, the J end lost 0 bases, and 12 bases lay between the germline ends. CDR3 residues: CASRSQGYSNQPQHF. Here the CDR3 DNA reads TGTGCCAGCAGGTCACAGGGATATAGCAATCAGCCCCAGCATTTT.

A single count supports this clone. The rearrangement joins TRBV5-4 to TRBJ1-2, with D tentatively TRBD1 (5 bases). Germline loops: CDR1 SGHNT, CDR2 YYREEE (reference sequence). V lost 0 bases and J lost 7, with 13 bases in between. The CDR3 totals 14 residues. CDR3 bases: TGTGCCAGCAGCTTGGCGCAGGGATTATCTGGCTACACCTTC. It yields the protein CASSLAQGLSGYTF.

The chain couples TRBV6-5 to TRBJ2-3; TRBD2 matches 7 bases. Germline CDR1 reads MNHEY; CDR2 reads SVGAGI. V lost 0 bases and J lost 3; bases outside the gene matches: 3. The CDR3 covers 15 residues. CDR3 residues: CASSYSGTKTDTQYF. In DNA form, the CDR3 reads TGTGCCAGCAGTTACTCCGGGACTAAAACAGATACGCAGTATTTT.

The chain combines TRBV15 with TRBJ2-7; 10 bases align to TRBD1. The CDR3 spans 15 residues. The J segment lost 2 bases and the V segment lost 3 bases, leaving 4 bases of the junction unmatched. Germline V lookup: CDR1 LNHNV, CDR2 YYDKDF (reference sequence). CDR3 in DNA: TGTGCCACCAGCAGGGGGACAGGGGATACCTACGAGCAGTACTTC. Translating it yields CATSRGTGDTYEQYF. Combining the CDR3 with reference TRBV15 and TRBJ2-7 gives the whole variable domain DAMVIQNPRYQVTQFGKPVTLSCSQTLNHNVMYWYQQKSSQAPKLLFHYYDKDFNNEADTPDNFQSRRPNTSFCFLDIRSPGLGDTAMYLCATSRGTGDTYEQYFGPGTRLTVT.

This clone showed up just once. V usage is TRBV6-6 and J usage is TRBJ1-5, with 7 positions matching TRBD1. The length of the CDR3 is 13 residues. The ends lost 4 bases at V and 6 bases at J; junction bases unmatched: 3. CDR1 MNHNY and CDR2 SVGAGI come from the germline V gene (reference sequence). CDR3 nucleotide sequence: TGTGCCAGCAGTTCTTCAGGGGGTCAGCCCCAGCATTTT. Its translation is CASSSSGGQPQHF.

The chain carries TRBV27 and TRBJ1-2; D is unresolved. Germline V lookup: CDR1 MNHEY, CDR2 SMNVEV (reference sequence). The CDR3 is made up of 15 amino acids. Trimming removed 5 bases at V and 0 bases at J, with 13 bases between. CDR3 loop: CASSVTGYSNYGYTF. The CDR3 DNA reads TGTGCCAGCAGTGTGACGGGTTATTCTAACTATGGCTACACCTTC.

CDR3 sequence reads: CASSPPPGTRGDEKLFF. The CDR3 nucleotides are TGTGCCAGCTCACCTCCCCCCGGGACCCGGGGGGATGAAAAACTGTTTTTT. V and J are TRBV18 and TRBJ1-4, with D maybe TRBD1 (5 bases). Germline loops: CDR1 KGHSH, CDR2 LQKENI. There are 17 residues in the CDR3. Trimming stripped 3 bases from V and 6 bases from J, with 20 bases between.

This clone turned up a few times. The chain recombines TRBV19 with TRBJ1-5; 7 bases align to TRBD1. The V segment lost 5 bases and the J segment 3 bases; nucleotides outside the gene matches: 16. This CDR3 has 18 residues. Germline loops: CDR1 LNHDA, CDR2 SQIVND (reference sequence). DNA of the CDR3: TGTGCCAGTAGTCCACAGGGGACGGGGTTGGGTCACAATCAGCCCCAGCATTTT. This translates into CASSPQGTGLGHNQPQHF.

This chain uses TRBV7-8 with TRBJ2-5, with D unclear. V lost 5 bases, J lost 1 base, and 11 bases lay in between. The CDR3 runs to 14 residues. The germline V gene encodes CDR1 SGHVS and CDR2 FQNEAQ. For the CDR3, the DNA is TGTGCCAGCAGCCCGCGAGAGGTCCAAGAGACCCAGTACTTC. This encodes CASSPREVQETQYF.

The CDR3 spells CASSVQGGNQPQHF. In DNA form, the CDR3 reads TGTGCCAGTAGTGTCCAGGGAGGGAATCAGCCCCAGCATTTT. V and J are TRBV19 and TRBJ1-5, with TRBD1 as a possible D gene (5 bases). The CDR3 is made up of 14 amino acids. The ends were cut back, 5 bases at V and 4 bases at J, with 12 bases in the middle. From germline, CDR1 is LNHDA and CDR2 SQIVND (reference sequence).

V is TRBV6-5 and J is TRBJ2-1, with 7 bases lining up with TRBD2. Germline trimming cut 5 bases from V and 4 bases from J; bases unmatched to any gene: 8. There are 15 residues in the CDR3. CDR1 MNHEY and CDR2 SVGAGI come from the germline V gene. In DNA form, the CDR3 reads TGTGCCAGCAGTCTAAGCGGGACGTCATACAATGAGCAGTTCTTC. Translated: CASSLSGTSYNEQFF.

The gene calls are TRBV12-5 and TRBJ2-1; 10 bases are shared with TRBD2. Germline V gives CDR1 LGHNT, CDR2 FRNRAP. Trimming took 1 base from V and 7 from J; bases not matched to a gene: 4. The CDR3 is 15 amino acids. The chain's CDR3 is CASGLERGGINEQFF. In DNA, the CDR3 is TGTGCTAGTGGTTTGGAGCGGGGGGGGATTAATGAGCAGTTCTTC.

The rearrangement links TRBV10-1 to TRBJ1-4; D may be TRBD1 (6 bases). V lost 0 bases and J 3 bases, leaving 8 bases between the germline ends. Germline CDR1 is WNHNN and CDR2 is SYGVQD (reference sequence). The CDR3 extends over 15 amino acids. Written as DNA, the CDR3 is TGCGCCAGCAGTGAGTCGACAGGTCCTAATGAAAAACTGTTTTTT. Its protein is CASSESTGPNEKLFF.

This chain connects TRBV30 to TRBJ1-6; 9 bases line up with TRBD1. V lost 5 bases to trimming and J lost 9 bases; unmatched junction nucleotides: 5. CDR1 GTSNPN and CDR2 SVGIG come from the germline V gene (reference sequence). The CDR3 sequence is 13 residues long. The CDR3: CAWEGTGSSPLHF. The CDR3 bases are TGTGCCTGGGAAGGGACAGGGAGTTCACCCCTCCACTTT.

This sequence joins TRBV14 and TRBJ2-1, with TRBD2 matching over 8 bases. CDR3 length: 13 amino acids. V trimming: 10 bases; J trimming: 10 bases; junction bases outside the gene matches: 12. Germline lookup yields CDR1 SGHDN and CDR2 FVKESK. The CDR3: CATGNGRAREQFF. As DNA, the CDR3 is TGTGCCACCGGGAACGGGAGGGCCAGGGAGCAGTTCTTC.